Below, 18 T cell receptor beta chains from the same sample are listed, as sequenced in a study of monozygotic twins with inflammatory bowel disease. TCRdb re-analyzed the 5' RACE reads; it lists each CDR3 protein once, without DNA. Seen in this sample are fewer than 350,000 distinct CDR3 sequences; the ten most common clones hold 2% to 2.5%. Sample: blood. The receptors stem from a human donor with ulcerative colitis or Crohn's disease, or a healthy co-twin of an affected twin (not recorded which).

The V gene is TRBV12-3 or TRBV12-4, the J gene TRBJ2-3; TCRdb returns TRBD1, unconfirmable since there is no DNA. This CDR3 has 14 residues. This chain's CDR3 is CASSFTAGGDTQYF.

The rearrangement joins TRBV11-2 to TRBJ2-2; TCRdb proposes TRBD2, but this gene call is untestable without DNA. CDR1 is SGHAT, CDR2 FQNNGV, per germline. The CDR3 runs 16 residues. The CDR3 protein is CASSQRPTLQAGELFF.

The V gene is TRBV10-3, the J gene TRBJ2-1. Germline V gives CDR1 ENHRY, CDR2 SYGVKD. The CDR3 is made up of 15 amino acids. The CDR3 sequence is CAISADQSFYNEQFF.

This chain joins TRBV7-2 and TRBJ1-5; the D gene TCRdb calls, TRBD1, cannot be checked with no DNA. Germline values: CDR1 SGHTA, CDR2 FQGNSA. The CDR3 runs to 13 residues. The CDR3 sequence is CASRPRGVQPQHF.

The CDR3 loop is CASRYREEEGYTF. This chain connects TRBV13 to TRBJ1-2; with no DNA, the TCRdb D assignment of TRBD1 cannot be verified. Germline V gene lookup returns CDR1 PRHDT and CDR2 FYEKMQ (reference sequence). This CDR3 is 13 amino acids long.

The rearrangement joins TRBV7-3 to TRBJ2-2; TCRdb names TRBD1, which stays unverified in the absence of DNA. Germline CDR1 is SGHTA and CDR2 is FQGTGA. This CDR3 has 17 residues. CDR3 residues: CASSDRDRRQNTGELFF.

CDR3 region: CASSLNSVVNEQFF. This chain uses TRBV11-1 with TRBJ2-1; TCRdb calls TRBD2, which cannot be checked without DNA. CDR3 length: 14 residues. From germline, CDR1 is SGHAT and CDR2 FQDESV (reference sequence).

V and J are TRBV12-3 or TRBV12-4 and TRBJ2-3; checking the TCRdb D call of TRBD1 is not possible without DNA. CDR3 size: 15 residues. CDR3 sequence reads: CASSLRRTPSDTQYF.

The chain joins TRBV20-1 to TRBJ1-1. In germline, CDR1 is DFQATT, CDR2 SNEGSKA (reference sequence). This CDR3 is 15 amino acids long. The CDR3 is CSARGFMALNTEAFF.

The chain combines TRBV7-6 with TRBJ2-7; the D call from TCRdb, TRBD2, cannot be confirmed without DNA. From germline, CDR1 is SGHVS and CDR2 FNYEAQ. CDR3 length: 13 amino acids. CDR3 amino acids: CASSLRESGEQYF.

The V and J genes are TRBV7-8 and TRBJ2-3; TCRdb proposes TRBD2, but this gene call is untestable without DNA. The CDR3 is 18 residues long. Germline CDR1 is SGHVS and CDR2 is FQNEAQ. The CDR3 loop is CASSSPIRRSLATDTQYF.

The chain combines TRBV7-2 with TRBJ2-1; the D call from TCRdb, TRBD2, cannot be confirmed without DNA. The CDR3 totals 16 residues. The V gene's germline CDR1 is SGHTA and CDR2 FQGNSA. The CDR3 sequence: CASSSQKRGAYNEQFF.

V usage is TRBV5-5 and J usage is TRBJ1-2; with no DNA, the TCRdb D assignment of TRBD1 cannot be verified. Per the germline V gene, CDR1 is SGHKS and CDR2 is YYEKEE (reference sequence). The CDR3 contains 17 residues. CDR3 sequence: CASSLGTTGDGNYGYTF.

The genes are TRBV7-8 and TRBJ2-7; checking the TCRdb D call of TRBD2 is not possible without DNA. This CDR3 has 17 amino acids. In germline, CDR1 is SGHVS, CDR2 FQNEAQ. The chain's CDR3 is CASSSSSGGFPLGEQYF.

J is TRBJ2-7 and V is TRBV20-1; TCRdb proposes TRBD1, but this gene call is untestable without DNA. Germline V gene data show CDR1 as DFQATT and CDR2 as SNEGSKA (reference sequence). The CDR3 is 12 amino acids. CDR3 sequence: CSAREWGDEQYF.

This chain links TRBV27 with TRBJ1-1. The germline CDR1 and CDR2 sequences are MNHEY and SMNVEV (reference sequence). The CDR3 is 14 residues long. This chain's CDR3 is CASSIDSTSFEAFF.

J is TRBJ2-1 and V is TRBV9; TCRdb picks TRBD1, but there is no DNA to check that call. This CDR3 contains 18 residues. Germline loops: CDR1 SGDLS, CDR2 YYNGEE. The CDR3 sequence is CASSPFPTSRSSYNEQFF.

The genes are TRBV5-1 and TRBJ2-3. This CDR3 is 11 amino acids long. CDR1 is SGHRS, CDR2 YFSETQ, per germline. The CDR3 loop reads CASSYSHTQYF.